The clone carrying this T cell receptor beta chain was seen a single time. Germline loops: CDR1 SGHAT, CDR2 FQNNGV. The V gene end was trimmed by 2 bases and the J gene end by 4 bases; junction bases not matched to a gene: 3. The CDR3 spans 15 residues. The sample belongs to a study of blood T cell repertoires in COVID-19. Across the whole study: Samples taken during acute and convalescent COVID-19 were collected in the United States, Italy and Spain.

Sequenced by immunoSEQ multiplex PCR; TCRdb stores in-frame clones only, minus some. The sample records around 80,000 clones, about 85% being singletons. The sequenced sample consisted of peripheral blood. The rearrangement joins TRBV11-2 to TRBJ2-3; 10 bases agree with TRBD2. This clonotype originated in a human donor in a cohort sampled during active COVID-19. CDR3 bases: TGTGCCAGCAGCTTAAATAGCGGGAGGTCAGATACGCAGTATTTT. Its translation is CASSLNSGRSDTQYF.